The TCR beta chain under discussion was sequenced for a study of Graves' ophthalmopathy and Graves' hyperthyroidism. Broader study findings: Blood also contained most of the expanded thyroid clonotypes above 0.001 frequency.

This clonotype has only a few counts. Its antigen remains unknown. The junction and the germline gene differ at one end; a read error may be behind it. Germline V CDR1 and CDR2: LNHDA, SQIVND (reference sequence). The CDR3 is made up of 14 amino acids. Other autoimmune disease, uncontrolled infection, pregnancy and lactation led to exclusion. Sampling over 8 ml of fresh peripheral blood provided the PBMCs. The study amplified TCR beta CDR3 regions using RNA transcripts. Scientists carried out first-round RT-PCR using HTBI primers and then a second-round multiplex PCR. TCRdb called the multiplex PCR reads again in MiXCR, with one record for every CDR3 protein. The sample lists roughly 610,000 distinct CDR3 sequences; around a fifth were seen once.

The V gene is TRBV19, the J gene TRBJ2-4, with D unclear. The sequence was obtained from a woman younger than 35 with stable Graves' hyperthyroidism. Some clones in this sample may be carry-over from other donors' samples. Sequencing was done on a sample of peripheral blood. Here the CDR3 reads CASTQVEAKNIKYF. The CDR3 nucleotides read TGTGCCAGTACCCAGGTAGAAGCCAAAAACATTAAGTACTTC.